These T cell receptor beta chains were read from a single sample in a study of CD8 T cells in Susac syndrome. TCRdb re-analysed the immunoSEQ multiplex PCR reads in MiXCR, keeping a single row per CDR3 protein. Of about 84,000 distinct CDR3 sequences in the sample, about 96% were seen once. Source material: CD8+ T cells from PBMCs. All receptors come from a human donor with Susac syndrome. CDR3s leave out the opening cysteine and the closing phenylalanine or tryptophan.

V gene: TRBV15; J gene: TRBJ2-1; CDR3 protein: ATSRDKETVNRNEQF
V gene: TRBV4-3; J gene: TRBJ2-1; CDR3 protein: ASSQEGGEQF
V gene: TRBV5-1; J gene: TRBJ2-3; CDR3 protein: ASSSPRVFQDTQY
V gene: TRBV9; J gene: TRBJ1-1; CDR3 protein: ASSLTGTEAF
V gene: TRBV20-1; J gene: TRBJ1-3; CDR3 protein: SAVTGSSGNTIY
V gene: TRBV20-1; J gene: TRBJ1-2; CDR3 protein: SARAWTGGDYGYT
V gene: TRBV6-1; J gene: TRBJ2-7; CDR3 protein: ASSRHPRLAGEGEQY
V gene: TRBV6-2/TRBV6-3; J gene: TRBJ2-1; CDR3 protein: ASSYLPGQGNNEQF
V gene: TRBV9; J gene: TRBJ2-3; CDR3 protein: ASSAGVDTQY
V gene: TRBV2; J gene: TRBJ2-7; CDR3 protein: ASSGRYYEQY
V gene: TRBV30; J gene: TRBJ2-3; CDR3 protein: AWSALTDTQY
V gene: TRBV4-3; J gene: TRBJ2-1; CDR3 protein: ASSQDVTSGNEQF
V gene: TRBV28; J gene: TRBJ2-5; CDR3 protein: ASSLTGSRETQY
V gene: TRBV20-1; J gene: TRBJ2-7; CDR3 protein: SANGPGSYEQY
V gene: TRBV9; J gene: TRBJ2-2; CDR3 protein: ASRARLSTGELF
V gene: TRBV7-9; J gene: TRBJ1-1; CDR3 protein: ASSSTGLGPEAF
V gene: TRBV5-1; J gene: TRBJ2-3; CDR3 protein: ASSPRDRNTDTQY
V gene: TRBV29-1; J gene: TRBJ1-2; CDR3 protein: SASVRDDFYGYT
V gene: TRBV28; J gene: TRBJ2-5; CDR3 protein: ASSSSTQY
V gene: TRBV4-3; J gene: TRBJ2-7; CDR3 protein: ASSQDSPRFGPYEQY